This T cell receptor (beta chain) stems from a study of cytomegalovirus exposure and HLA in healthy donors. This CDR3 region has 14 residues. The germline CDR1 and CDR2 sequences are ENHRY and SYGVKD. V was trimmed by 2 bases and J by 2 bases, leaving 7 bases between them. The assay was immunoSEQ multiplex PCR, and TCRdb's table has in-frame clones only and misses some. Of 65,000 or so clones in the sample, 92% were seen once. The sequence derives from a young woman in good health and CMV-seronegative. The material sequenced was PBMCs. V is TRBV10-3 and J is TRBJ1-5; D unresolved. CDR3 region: CAISEGERNQPQHF. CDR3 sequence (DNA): TGTGCCATCAGTGAGGGGGAGCGCAATCAGCCCCAGCATTTT.